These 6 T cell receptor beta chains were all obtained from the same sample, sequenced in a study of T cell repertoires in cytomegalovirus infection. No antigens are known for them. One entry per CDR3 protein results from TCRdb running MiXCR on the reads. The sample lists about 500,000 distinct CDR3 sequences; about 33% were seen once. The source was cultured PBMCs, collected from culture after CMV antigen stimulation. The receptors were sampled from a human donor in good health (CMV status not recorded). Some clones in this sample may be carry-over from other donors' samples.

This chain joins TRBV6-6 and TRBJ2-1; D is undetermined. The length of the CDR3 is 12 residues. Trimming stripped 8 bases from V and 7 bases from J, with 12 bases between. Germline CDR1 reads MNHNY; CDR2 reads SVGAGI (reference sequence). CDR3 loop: CASDRTANEQFF. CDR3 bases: TGTGCCAGCGATCGAACCGCTAATGAGCAGTTCTTC.

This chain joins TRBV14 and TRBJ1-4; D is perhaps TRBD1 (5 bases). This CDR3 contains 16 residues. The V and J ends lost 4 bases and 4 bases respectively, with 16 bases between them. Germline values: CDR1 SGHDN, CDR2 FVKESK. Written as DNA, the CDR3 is TGTGCCAGCAGCCGGGGCAGCGTCCGGGGTAATGAAAAACTGTTTTTT. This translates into CASSRGSVRGNEKLFF.

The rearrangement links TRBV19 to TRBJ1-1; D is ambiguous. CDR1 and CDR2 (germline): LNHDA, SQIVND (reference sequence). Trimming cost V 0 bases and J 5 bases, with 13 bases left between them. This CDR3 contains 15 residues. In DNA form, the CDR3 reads TGTGCCAGTAGTATAGATTCAGGAAGGGAGACTGAAGCTTTCTTT. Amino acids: CASSIDSGRETEAFF.

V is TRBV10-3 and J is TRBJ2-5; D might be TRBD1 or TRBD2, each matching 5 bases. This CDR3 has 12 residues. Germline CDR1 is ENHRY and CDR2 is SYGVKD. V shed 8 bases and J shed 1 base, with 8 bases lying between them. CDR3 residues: CAISGTQETQYF. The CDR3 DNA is TGTGCCATCTCAGGGACCCAAGAGACCCAGTACTTC.

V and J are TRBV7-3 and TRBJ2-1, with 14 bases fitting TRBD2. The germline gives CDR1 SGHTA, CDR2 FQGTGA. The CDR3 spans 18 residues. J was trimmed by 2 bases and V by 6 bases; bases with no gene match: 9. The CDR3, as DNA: TGTGCCAGCAGATCCCTAGGACTAGCGGGGGGAGCCTACAATGAGCAGTTCTTC. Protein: CASRSLGLAGGAYNEQFF.

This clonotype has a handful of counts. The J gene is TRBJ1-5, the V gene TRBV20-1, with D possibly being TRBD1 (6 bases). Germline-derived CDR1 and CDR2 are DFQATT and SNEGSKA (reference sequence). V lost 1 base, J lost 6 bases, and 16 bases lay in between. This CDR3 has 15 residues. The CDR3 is CSARGEQGGGQPQHF. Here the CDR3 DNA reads TGCAGTGCTAGAGGGGAACAGGGAGGGGGTCAGCCCCAGCATTTT.